This T cell receptor delta chain emerged from a study of gamma-delta T cells after stem cell transplantation. TCRdb redid clone calling on the RT-PCR reads using CATT. This sample carries 1,500 to 2,000 delta-chain clones, roughly a fifth of them seen once, and the ten largest clones take 40% to 55%. Per the germline V gene, CDR1 is GEAIGNYY and CDR2 is EKD. The CDR3 runs 19 residues. V lost 0 bases to trimming and J lost 0 bases; unmatched junction nucleotides: 9. By share, this clone counts as medium-sized. The sequenced sample consisted of gamma-delta T cells. The rearrangement joins TRDV2 to TRDJ1; TRDD3 matches 13 bases. This clonotype was sampled from a human donor. It is not recorded whose cells these are; they may come from a transplant donor. CDR3 amino acids: CACDTVVTGGYANTDKLIF. The CDR3 DNA follows: TGTGCCTGTGACACCGTGGTTACTGGGGGATACGCTAACACCGATAAACTCATCTTT.